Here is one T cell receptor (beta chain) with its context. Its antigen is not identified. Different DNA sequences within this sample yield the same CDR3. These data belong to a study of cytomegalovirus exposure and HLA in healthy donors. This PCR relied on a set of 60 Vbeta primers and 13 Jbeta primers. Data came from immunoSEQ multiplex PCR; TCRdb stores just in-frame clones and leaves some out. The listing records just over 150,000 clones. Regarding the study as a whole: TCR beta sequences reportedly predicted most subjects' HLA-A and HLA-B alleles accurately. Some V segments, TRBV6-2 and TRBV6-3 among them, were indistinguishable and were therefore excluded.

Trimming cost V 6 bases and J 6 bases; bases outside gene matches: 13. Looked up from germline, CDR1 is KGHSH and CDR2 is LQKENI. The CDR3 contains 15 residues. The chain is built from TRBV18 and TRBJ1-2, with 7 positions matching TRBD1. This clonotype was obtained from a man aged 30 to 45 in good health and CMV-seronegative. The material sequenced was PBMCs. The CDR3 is CASSSQGQGVDGYTF. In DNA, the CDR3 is TGTGCCAGCTCGTCTCAGGGGCAGGGGGTTGATGGCTACACCTTC.